The 13 T cell receptor beta chains below all came from one sample that was sequenced in a study of vaccination effects on CD4 cells after COVID-19. Prior to sequencing, the ViraFEST assay stimulated PBMC with viral peptide pools, which expanded the antigen-specific CD4+ T cells. Cultured cells yielded isolated CD4+ T cells after 10 to 11 days. None of the vaccinated had previously contracted SARS-CoV-2, and their nucleocapsid antibodies tested negative. Their antigens remain unidentified. Some clones are missing from TCRdb's copy, which holds only in-frame ones; the method was immunoSEQ multiplex PCR. The sample has 27,000 or so clones; under 75% are singletons. This sample comprised CD4+ T cells from PBMCs cultured with SARS-CoV-2 spike peptides, obtained before COVID-19 vaccination. The source is a human donor who received a COVID-19 vaccine.

CDR3 nucleotides: TGCGCCAGCAGCCCGGACCACAGGGTCGGTGCTACCGGGGAGCTGTTTTTT. Encoded protein: CASSPDHRVGATGELFF. The chain carries TRBV5-1 and TRBJ2-2, with D tentatively TRBD1 (6 bases). There are 17 residues in the CDR3. Germline lookup yields CDR1 SGHRS and CDR2 YFSETQ. The ends were cut back, 4 bases at V and 5 bases at J, with 21 bases in the middle.

V gene TRBV11-3 combines with J gene TRBJ1-5, with 8 bases aligning to TRBD1. Unmatched junction bases numbered 4, after V lost 2 bases and J lost 4 bases. CDR3 size: 15 residues. The germline V gene has CDR1 SGHNT and CDR2 YENEEA. The CDR3 spells CASSLTRQGNQPQHF. CDR3 DNA: TGTGCCAGCAGCTTAACCCGACAGGGGAATCAGCCCCAGCATTTT.

For the CDR3, the DNA is TGTGCCACCAGCACCTCGGCTATCGGGAGAGTATTCCACAATGAGCAGTTCTTC. Its protein product is CATSTSAIGRVFHNEQFF. The genes are TRBV15 and TRBJ2-1; the D gene is possibly TRBD2 (6 bases). This CDR3 is built from 18 residues. Trimming shortened V by 4 bases and J by 5 bases, and 24 bases separated the two germline ends. Germline CDR1 LNHNV, CDR2 YYDKDF (reference sequence).

The V call is TRBV7-2, the J call TRBJ2-1; 8 positions match TRBD2. The CDR3 has 16 residues. The V gene end was trimmed by 6 bases and the J gene end by 3 bases; junction bases not matched to a gene: 10. CDR1 SGHTA and CDR2 FQGNSA come from the germline V gene. Written as DNA, the CDR3 is TGTGCCAGCAGTCCCTATAGCGGGACGTACTACAATGAGCAGTTCTTC. It specifies CASSPYSGTYYNEQFF.

The chain joins TRBV30 to TRBJ2-5; D gene uncertain. V gave up 2 bases and J gave up 4 bases, with 5 bases separating them. Per germline, CDR1 GTSNPN and CDR2 SVGIG (reference sequence). The CDR3 loop spans 11 amino acids. CDR3 DNA: TGTGCCTGGAGTCCCGTAGAGACCCAGTACTTC. Residues: CAWSPVETQYF.

The chain combines TRBV21-1 with TRBJ2-5; the listed D gene, TRBD1, was not tested against the DNA. TRBV21-1 is listed as a pseudogene. This CDR3 has 13 amino acids. CDR3 protein: CASRRQGVETQYF. CDR3 coding DNA: TGTGCCAGCAGGCGACAGGGGGTAGAGACCCAGTACTTC.

This chain joins TRBV27 and TRBJ1-5, with D possibly being TRBD1 (5 bases). Trimming left V 5 bases short and J 7 bases short, with 21 bases between. The CDR3 consists of 16 residues. Germline V CDR1 and CDR2: MNHEY, SMNVEV (reference sequence). The chain's CDR3 is CASSPMLGGESQPQHF. The CDR3 DNA reads as TGTGCCAGCAGTCCCATGTTGGGAGGGGAGTCGCAGCCCCAGCATTTT.

This chain links TRBV5-4 with TRBJ2-5; the match to TRBD2 covers 8 bases. The germline CDR1 and CDR2 sequences are SGHNT and YYREEE (reference sequence). V lost 4 bases to trimming and J lost 1 base; unmatched junction nucleotides: 6. The CDR3 has 15 residues. The CDR3 nucleotides are TGTGCCAGCAGCCGGGGTAGCGGGGTCCAAGAGACCCAGTACTTC. Translating gives CASSRGSGVQETQYF.

This clone was counted between two and nine times. The gene calls are TRBV30 and TRBJ1-5; D is ambiguous. CDR3 length: 12 residues. Per germline, CDR1 GTSNPN and CDR2 SVGIG (reference sequence). The V end lost 7 bases, the J end lost 2 bases, and 9 bases lay between the germline ends. The CDR3 bases are TGTGCCTATGGGAGGGGCAATCAGCCCCAGCATTTT. It encodes CAYGRGNQPQHF.

The chain has TRBV6-5 and TRBJ2-3, with TRBD1 matching 7 bases. The CDR3 is 12 residues long. Germline V gene data show CDR1 as MNHEY and CDR2 as SVGAGI. CDR3 nucleotides: TGTGGTACAGGGGCTAGCACAGATACGCAGTATTTT. Its translation: CGTGASTDTQYF.

The chain carries TRBV9 and TRBJ2-3, with 8 positions matching TRBD2. CDR1 and CDR2 (germline): SGDLS, YYNGEE. V trimming: 0 bases; J trimming: 4 bases; junction bases outside the gene matches: 7. The CDR3 spans 16 residues. The CDR3 DNA reads TGTGCCAGCAGCGTAGAGGGACTAGGATTCCCAGATACGCAGTATTTT. Protein sequence: CASSVEGLGFPDTQYF.

The chain employs TRBV30 and TRBJ1-2; D remains unclear. This CDR3 comprises 10 residues. Germline CDR1 is GTSNPN and CDR2 is SVGIG (reference sequence). V lost 1 base, J lost 7 bases, and 4 bases lay in between. CDR3 sequence: CAWSGGGYTF. DNA for the CDR3: TGTGCCTGGAGTGGAGGTGGCTACACCTTC.

The chain is built from TRBV2 and TRBJ2-7; TRBD2 matches at 7 bases. V shed 4 bases, J shed 3 bases, and the junction held 6 bases outside the gene matches. This CDR3 contains 14 residues. Germline V gene data show CDR1 as SNHLY and CDR2 as FYNNEI. The CDR3 bases are TGTGCCAGCAGTGCCAGCTGGACTAGCTACGAGCAGTACTTC. It yields the protein CASSASWTSYEQYF.